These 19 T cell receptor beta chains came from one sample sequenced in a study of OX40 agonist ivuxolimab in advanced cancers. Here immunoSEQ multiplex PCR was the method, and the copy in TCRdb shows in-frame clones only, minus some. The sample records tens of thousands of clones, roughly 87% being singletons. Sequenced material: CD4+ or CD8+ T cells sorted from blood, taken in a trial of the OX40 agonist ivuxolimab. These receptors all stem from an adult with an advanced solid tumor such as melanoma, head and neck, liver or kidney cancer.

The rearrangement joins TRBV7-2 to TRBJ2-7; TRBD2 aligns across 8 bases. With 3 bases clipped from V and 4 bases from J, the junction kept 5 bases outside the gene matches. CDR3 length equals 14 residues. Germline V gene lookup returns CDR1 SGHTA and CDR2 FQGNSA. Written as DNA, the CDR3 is TGTGCCAGCAGCTTGAGCGGGGGCCTTTACGAGCAGTACTTC. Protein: CASSLSGGLYEQYF.

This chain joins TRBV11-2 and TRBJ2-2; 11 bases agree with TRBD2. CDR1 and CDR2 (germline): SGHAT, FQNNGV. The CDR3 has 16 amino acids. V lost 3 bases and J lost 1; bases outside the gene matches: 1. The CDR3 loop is CASSFGLAGNTGELFF. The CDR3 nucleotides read TGTGCCAGCAGCTTCGGACTAGCGGGGAACACCGGGGAGCTGTTTTTT.

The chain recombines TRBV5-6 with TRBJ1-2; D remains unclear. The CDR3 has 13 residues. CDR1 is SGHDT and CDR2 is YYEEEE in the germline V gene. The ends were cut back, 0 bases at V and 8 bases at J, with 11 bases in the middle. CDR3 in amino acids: CASSLAGRQGYTF. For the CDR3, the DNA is TGTGCCAGCAGCTTGGCCGGGAGGCAGGGCTACACCTTC.

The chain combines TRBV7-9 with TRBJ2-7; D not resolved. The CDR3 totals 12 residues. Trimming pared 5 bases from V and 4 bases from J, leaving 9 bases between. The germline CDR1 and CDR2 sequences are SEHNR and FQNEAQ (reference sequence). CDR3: CASSPNVYEQYF. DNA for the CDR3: TGTGCCAGCAGCCCCAACGTATACGAGCAGTACTTC.

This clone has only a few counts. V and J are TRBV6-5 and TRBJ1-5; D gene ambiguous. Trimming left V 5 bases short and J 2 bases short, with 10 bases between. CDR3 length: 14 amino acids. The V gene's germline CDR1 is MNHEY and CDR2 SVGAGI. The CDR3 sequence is CASSTDKGNQPQHF. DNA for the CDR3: TGTGCCAGCAGTACCGACAAGGGCAATCAGCCCCAGCATTTT.

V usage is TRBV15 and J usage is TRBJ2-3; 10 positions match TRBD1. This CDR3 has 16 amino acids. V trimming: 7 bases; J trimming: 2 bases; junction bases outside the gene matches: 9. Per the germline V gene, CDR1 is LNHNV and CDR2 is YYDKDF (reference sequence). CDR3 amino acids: CATKKGTGALTDTQYF. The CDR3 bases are TGTGCCACCAAAAAGGGGACAGGGGCCCTCACAGATACGCAGTATTTT.

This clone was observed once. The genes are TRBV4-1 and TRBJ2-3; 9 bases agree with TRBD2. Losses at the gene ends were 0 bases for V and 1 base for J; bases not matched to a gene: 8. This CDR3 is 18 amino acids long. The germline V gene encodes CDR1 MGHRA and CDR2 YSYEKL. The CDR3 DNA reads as TGCGCCAGCAGCCAAGATATGGCGGGGGGGGCCGGCACAGATACGCAGTATTTT. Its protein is CASSQDMAGGAGTDTQYF.

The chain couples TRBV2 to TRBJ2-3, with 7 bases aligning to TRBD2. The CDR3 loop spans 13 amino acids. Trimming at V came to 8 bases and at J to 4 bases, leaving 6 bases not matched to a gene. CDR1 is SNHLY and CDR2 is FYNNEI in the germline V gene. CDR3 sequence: CASLREGPDTQYF. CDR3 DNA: TGTGCCAGCTTGAGGGAGGGCCCAGATACGCAGTATTTT.

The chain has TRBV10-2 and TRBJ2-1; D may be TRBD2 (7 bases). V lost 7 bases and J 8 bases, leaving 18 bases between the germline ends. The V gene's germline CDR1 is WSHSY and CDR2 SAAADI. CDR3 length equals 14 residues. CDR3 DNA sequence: TGCGCCAGCACGATGTGGGGGGGCTGGGATGAGCAGTTCTTC. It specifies CASTMWGGWDEQFF.

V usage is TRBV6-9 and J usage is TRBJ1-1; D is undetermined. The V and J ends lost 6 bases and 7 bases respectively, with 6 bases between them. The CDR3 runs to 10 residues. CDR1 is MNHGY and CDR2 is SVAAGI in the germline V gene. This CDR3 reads CASSHVEAFF. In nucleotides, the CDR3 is TGTGCCAGCAGCCATGTTGAAGCTTTCTTT.

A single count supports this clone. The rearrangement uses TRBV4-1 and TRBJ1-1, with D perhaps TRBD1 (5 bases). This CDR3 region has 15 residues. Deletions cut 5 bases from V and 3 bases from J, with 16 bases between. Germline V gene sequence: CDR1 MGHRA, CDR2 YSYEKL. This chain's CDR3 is CASSNVGWGDTEAFF. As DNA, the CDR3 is TGCGCCAGCAGCAACGTCGGGTGGGGGGACACTGAAGCTTTCTTT.

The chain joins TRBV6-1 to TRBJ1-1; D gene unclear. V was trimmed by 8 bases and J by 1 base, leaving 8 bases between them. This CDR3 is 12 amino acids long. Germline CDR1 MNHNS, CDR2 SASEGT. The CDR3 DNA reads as TGTGCCAGCTATAAAGGGAACACTGAAGCTTTCTTT. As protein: CASYKGNTEAFF.

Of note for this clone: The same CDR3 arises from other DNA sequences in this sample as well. CDR3 residues: CASSYSTAPGIMGYTF. The DNA for the CDR3 is TGTGCCAGCAGTTACTCGACAGCCCCGGGCATAATGGGCTACACCTTC. V usage is TRBV6-5 and J usage is TRBJ1-2; perhaps TRBD1 as D (5 bases). The CDR3 totals 16 residues. Trimming took 0 bases from V and 8 from J, leaving 19 bases between them. CDR1 is MNHEY, CDR2 SVGAGI, per germline.

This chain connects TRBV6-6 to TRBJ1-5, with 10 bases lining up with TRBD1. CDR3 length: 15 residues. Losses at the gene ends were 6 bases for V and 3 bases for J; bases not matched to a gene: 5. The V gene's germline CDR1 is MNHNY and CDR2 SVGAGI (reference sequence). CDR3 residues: CASRLDRGDNQPQHF. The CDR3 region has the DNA TGTGCCAGCAGGCTGGACAGGGGGGACAATCAGCCCCAGCATTTT.

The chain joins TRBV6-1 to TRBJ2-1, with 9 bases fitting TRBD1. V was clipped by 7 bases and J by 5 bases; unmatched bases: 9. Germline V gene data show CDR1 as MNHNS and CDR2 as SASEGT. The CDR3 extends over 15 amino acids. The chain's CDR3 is CASTSGTGSHNEQFF. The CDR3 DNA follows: TGTGCCAGCACATCCGGGACAGGGAGCCACAATGAGCAGTTCTTC.

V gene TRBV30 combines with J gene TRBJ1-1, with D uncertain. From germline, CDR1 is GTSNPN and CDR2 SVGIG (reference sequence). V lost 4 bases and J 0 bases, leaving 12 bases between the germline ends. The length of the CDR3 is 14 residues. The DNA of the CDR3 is TGTGCCTGGAACCGGAAGAATTTGAACACTGAAGCTTTCTTT. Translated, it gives CAWNRKNLNTEAFF.

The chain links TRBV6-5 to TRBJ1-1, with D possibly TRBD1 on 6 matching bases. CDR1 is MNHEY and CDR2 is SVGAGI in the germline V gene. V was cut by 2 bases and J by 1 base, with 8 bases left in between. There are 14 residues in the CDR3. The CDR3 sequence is CASSYGGRNTEAFF. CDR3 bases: TGTGCCAGCAGTTACGGGGGCCGGAACACTGAAGCTTTCTTT.

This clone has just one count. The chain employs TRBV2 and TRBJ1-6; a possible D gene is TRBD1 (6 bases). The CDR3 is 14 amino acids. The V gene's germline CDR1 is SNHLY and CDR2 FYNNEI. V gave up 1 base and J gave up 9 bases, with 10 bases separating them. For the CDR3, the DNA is TGTGCCAGCAGTGAAGGACAGGCAGGTTCACCCCTCCACTTT. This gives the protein CASSEGQAGSPLHF.

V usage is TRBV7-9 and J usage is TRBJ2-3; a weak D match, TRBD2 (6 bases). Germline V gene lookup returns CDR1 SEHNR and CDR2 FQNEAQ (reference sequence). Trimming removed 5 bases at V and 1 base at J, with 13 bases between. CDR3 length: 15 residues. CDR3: CASSRSSAGTDTQYF. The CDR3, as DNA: TGTGCCAGCAGCCGATCTAGCGCTGGCACAGATACGCAGTATTTT.